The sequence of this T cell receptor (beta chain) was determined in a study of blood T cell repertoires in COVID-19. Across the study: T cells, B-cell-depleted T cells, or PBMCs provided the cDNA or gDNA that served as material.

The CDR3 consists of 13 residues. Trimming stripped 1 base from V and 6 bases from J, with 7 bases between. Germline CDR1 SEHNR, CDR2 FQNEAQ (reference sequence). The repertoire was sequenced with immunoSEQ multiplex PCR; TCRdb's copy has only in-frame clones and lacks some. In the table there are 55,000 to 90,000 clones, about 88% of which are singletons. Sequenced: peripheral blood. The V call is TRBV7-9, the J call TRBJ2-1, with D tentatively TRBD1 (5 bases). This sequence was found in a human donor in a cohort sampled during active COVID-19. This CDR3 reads CASSLGGSNEQFF. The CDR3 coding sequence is TGTGCCAGCAGCTTAGGGGGCAGCAATGAGCAGTTCTTC.